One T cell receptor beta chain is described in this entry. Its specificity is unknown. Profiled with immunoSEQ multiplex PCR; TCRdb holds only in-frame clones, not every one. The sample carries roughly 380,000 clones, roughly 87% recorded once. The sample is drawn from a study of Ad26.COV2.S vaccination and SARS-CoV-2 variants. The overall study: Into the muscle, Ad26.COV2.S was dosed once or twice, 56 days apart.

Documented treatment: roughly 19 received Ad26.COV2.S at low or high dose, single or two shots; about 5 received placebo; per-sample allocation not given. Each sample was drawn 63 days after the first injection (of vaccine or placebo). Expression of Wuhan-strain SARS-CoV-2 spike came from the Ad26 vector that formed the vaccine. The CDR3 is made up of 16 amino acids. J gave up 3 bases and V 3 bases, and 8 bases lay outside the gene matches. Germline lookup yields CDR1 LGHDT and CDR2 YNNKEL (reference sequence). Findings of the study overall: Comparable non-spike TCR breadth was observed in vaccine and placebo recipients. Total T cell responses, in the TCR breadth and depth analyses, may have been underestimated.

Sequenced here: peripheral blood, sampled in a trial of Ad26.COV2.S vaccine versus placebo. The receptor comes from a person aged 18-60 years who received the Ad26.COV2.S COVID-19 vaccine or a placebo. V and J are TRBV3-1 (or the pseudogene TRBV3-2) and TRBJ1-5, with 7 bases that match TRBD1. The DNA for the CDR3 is TGTGCCAGCAGCCACCCAGGGGACAGCCTCAATCAGCCCCAGCATTTT. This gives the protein CASSHPGDSLNQPQHF.